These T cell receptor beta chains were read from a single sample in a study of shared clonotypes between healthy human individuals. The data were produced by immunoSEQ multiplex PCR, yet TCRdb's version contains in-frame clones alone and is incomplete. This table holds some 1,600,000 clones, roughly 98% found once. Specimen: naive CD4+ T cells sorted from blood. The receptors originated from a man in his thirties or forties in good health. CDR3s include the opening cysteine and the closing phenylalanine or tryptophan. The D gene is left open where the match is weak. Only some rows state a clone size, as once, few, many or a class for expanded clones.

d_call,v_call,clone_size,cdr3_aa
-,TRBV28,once,CASSINAGYTGELFF
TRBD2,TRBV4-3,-,CASSPYLLAGYSTDTQYF
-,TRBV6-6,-,CASRFLNTEAFF
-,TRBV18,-,CASSPSSLEGYNEQFF
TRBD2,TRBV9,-,CASSVSSGSATGTGELFF
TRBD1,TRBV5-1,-,CASSLGQGTGNTIYF
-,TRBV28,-,CASSLTYLRGTYEQYF
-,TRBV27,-,CASSPRRTGAYEQYF
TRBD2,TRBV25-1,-,CASSASGRGETQYF
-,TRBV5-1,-,CASSHTGELFF
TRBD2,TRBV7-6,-,CASSLGSSGREQYF
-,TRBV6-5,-,CASSLRKVLTDTQYF
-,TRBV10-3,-,CAISESTTNTEAFF
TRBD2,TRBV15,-,CATSRDPWVAGDNEQFF
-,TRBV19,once,CASSPWATQETQYF
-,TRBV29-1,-,CSVKDRRNTGELFF
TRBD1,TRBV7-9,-,CASSLDGTGFNQPQHF
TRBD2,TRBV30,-,CAWSAGLAGVNEQFF
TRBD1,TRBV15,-,CATSIPTGTEAFF
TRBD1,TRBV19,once,CASSINRGAGYTF
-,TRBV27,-,CASSLFPRLGLNTGELFF
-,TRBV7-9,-,CASSQRNPDTQYF
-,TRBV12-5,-,CATHSSGTDTQYF
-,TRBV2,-,CASSVWNEQFF
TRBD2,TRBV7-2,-,CASNRLAGGISDEQFF
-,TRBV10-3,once,CAIGSNGGDETPGANVLTF
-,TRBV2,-,CASSERATGELFF
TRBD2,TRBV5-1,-,CASSFEPSGDNEQFF
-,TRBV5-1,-,CASGTIGEIQETQYF
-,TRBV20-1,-,CSATDNYEQYF
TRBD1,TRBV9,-,CASSVAGGVNEKLFF
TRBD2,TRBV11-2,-,CASSPRTSGTNTGELFF
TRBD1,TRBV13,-,CASSKRDRQYEKLFF
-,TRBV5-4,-,CASSFSSWGDYEQYF
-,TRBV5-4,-,CASSPGVGSERDTQYF
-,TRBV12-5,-,CASGRGQSHNEQFF
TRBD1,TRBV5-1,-,CASRVGQGGSTSEKLFF
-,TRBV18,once,CASSPGQGGNTEAFF
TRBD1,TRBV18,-,CASSRQGASYEQYF
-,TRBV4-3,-,CASSRERSGPYNEQFF
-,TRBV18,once,CASSPFTASTDTQYF
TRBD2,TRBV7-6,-,CASTVAGEGYNEQFF
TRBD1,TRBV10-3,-,CAIRRDRSTDTQYF
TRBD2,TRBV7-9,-,CASSLAGLAGGVIDEQYF
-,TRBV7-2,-,CASSFGGHPQTGELFF
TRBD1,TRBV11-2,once,CASSNKQGARSSYEQYF
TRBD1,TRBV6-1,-,CASNPGQGDSQPQHF
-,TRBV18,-,CASSIYNEQFF
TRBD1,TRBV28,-,CASSVVGQGANNEQFF
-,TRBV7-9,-,CASSLGDPSTDTQYF